Shown below are 4 T cell receptor beta chains from a single sample sequenced in a study of breast tumors, draining lymph nodes, adjacent tissues. Each CDR3 protein is one row after TCRdb ran MiXCR on the multiplex PCR reads. The table lists about 170,000 distinct CDR3 sequences, 30% to 40% of them singletons, with about 3.8% in the top ten. Breast cancer patients provided tissue from their axillary draining lymph nodes. What was sequenced was axillary lymph node tissue. The receptors come from a female donor with breast cancer. Some clones in this sample may be carry-over from other donors' samples.

At least ten counts were recorded for this clonotype. The chain recombines TRBV6-1 with TRBJ2-5; 7 bases fit TRBD1. Trimming at V came to 5 bases and at J to 2 bases, leaving 5 bases not matched to a gene. Looked up from germline, CDR1 is MNHNS and CDR2 is SASEGT. The CDR3 extends over 14 amino acids. CDR3 protein: CASSPGTEQETQYF. The CDR3 DNA follows: TGTGCCAGCAGTCCCGGGACAGAACAAGAGACCCAGTACTTC.

V gene TRBV6-2 or TRBV6-3 combines with J gene TRBJ2-5; TRBD1 agrees at 8 bases. The V segment lost 7 bases and the J segment 4 bases; nucleotides outside the gene matches: 8. Per germline, CDR1 MNHEY and CDR2 SVGEGT. This CDR3 has 14 residues. CDR3 loop: CASMPRQGIETQYF. Here the CDR3 DNA reads TGTGCCAGCATGCCCCGACAGGGGATAGAGACCCAGTACTTC.

This clonotype was recorded at least ten times. The J gene is TRBJ1-2, the V gene TRBV10-3; D unresolved. The V gene lost 7 bases and the J gene lost 5 bases, with 8 bases spanning the gap. The germline CDR1 and CDR2 sequences are ENHRY and SYGVKD. The length of the CDR3 is 11 residues. The CDR3 reads CAIKVLYGYTF. In nucleotides, the CDR3 is TGTGCCATCAAGGTGTTATATGGCTACACCTTC.

This clonotype was seen a handful of times. The chain is built from TRBV6-5 and TRBJ2-4; no definite D call. The ends were cut back, 5 bases at V and 1 base at J, with 15 bases in the middle. This CDR3 contains 16 residues. The V gene's germline CDR1 is MNHEY and CDR2 SVGAGI. CDR3 loop: CASSPAPKSAKNIQYF. The CDR3 region has the DNA TGTGCCAGCAGTCCTGCCCCTAAATCGGCCAAAAACATTCAGTACTTC.